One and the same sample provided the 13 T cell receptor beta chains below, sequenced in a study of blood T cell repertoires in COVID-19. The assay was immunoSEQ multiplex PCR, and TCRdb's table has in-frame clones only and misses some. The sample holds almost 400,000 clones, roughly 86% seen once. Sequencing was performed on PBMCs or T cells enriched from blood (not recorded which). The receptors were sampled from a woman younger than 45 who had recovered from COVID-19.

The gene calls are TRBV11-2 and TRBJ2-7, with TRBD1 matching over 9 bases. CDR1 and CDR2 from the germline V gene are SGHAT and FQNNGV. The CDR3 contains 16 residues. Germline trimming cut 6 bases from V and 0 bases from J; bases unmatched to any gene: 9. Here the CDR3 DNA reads TGTGCCAGCAGTTCCCCGGGACAGGGCAGCTCCTACGAGCAGTACTTC. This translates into CASSSPGQGSSYEQYF.

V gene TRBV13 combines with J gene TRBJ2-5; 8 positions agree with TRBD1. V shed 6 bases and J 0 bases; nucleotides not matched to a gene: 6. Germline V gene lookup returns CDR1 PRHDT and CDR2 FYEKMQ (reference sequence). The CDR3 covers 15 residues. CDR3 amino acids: CASRTYRGNQETQYF. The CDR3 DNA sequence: TGTGCCAGCAGAACGTACAGGGGGAACCAAGAGACCCAGTACTTC.

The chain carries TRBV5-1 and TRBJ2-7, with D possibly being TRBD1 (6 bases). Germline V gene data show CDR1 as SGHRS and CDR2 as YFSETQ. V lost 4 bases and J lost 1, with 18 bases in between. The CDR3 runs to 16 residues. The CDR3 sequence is CASSDKQGRGSYEQYF. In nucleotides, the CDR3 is TGCGCCAGCAGCGATAAACAGGGTAGGGGGTCCTACGAGCAGTACTTC.

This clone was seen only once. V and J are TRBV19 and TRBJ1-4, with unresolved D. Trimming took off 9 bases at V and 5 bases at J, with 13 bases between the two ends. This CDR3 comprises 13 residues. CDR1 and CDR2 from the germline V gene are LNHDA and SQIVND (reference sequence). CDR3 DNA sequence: TGTGCCAGCTCGGAGAGGATCAATGAAAAACTGTTTTTT. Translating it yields CASSERINEKLFF.

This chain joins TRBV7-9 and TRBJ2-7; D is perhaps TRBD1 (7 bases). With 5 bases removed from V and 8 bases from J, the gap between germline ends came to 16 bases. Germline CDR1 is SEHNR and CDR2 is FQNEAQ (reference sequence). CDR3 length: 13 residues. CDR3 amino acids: CASSGPGGGQQYF. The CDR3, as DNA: TGTGCCAGCAGCGGACCAGGGGGAGGACAGCAGTACTTC. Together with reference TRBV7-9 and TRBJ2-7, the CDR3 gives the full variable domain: DTGVSQNPRHKITKRGQNVTFRCDPISEHNRLYWYRQTLGQGPEFLTYFQNEAQLEKSRLLSDRFSAERPKGSFSTLEIQRTEQGDSAMYLCASSGPGGGQQYFGPGTRLTVT.

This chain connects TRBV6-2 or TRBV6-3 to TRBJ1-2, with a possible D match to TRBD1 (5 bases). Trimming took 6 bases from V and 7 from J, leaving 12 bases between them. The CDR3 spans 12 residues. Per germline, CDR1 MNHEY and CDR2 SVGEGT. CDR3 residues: CASSRDGGGYTF. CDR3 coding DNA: TGTGCCAGCAGCCGGGACGGGGGTGGCTACACCTTC.

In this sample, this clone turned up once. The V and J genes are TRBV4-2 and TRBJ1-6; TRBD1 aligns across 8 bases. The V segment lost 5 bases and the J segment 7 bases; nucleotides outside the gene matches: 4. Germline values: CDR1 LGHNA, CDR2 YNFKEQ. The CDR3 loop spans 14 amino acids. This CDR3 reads CASSGTGGNSPLHF. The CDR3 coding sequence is TGTGCCAGCAGCGGCACAGGGGGGAATTCACCCCTCCACTTT.

The DNA of the CDR3 is TGCGCCAGCAGTCACCAAGTTGGGACAGGGATCTATGGCTACACCTTC. Protein sequence: CASSHQVGTGIYGYTF. The chain recombines TRBV23-1 with TRBJ1-2; TRBD1 matches 9 bases. TRBV23-1 has ORF status, its function being uncertain. Losses at the gene ends were 3 bases for V and 4 bases for J; bases not matched to a gene: 9. The CDR3 sequence is 16 residues long.

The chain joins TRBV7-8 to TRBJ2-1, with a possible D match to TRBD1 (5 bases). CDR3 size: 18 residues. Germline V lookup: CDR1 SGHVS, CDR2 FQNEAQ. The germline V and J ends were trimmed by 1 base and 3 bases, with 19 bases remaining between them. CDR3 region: CASSLVGQTLTFYNEQFF. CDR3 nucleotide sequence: TGTGCCAGCAGCTTAGTAGGACAAACACTAACATTCTACAATGAGCAGTTCTTC.

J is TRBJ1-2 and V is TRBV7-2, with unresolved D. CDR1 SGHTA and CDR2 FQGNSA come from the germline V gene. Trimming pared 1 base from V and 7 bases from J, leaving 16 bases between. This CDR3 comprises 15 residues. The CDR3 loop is CASSLDLKGVGGYTF. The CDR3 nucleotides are TGTGCCAGCAGCTTAGACTTGAAAGGAGTTGGTGGCTACACCTTC.

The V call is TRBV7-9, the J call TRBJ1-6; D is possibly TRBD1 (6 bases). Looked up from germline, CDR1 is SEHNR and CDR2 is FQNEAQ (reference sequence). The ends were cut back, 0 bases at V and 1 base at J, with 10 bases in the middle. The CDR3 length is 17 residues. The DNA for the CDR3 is TGTGCCAGCAGCTTAGCGCAGGGGACGTCCTATAATTCACCCCTCCACTTT. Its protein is CASSLAQGTSYNSPLHF.

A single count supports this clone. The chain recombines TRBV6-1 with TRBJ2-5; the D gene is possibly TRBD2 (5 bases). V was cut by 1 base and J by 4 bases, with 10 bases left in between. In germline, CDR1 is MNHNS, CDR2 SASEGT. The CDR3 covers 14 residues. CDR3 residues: CASSEGGSVETQYF. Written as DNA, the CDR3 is TGTGCCAGCAGTGAAGGGGGTAGCGTAGAGACCCAGTACTTC.

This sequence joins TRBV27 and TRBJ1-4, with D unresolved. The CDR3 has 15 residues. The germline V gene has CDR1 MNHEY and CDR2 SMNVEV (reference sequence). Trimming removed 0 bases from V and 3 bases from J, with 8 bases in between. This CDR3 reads CASSLSVHSNEKLFF. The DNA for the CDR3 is TGTGCCAGCAGTTTATCTGTTCACTCTAATGAAAAACTGTTTTTT.